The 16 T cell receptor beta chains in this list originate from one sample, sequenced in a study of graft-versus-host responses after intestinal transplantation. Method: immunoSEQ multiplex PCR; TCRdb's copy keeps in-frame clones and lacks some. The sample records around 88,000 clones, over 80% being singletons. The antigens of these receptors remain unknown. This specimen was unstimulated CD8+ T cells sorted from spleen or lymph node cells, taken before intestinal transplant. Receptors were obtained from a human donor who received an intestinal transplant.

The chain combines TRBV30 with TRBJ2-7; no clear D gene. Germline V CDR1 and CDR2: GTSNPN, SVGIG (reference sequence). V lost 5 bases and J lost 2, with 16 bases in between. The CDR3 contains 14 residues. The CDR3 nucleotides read TGTGCCTGGGGCCCTCCTAGTGTTGCCTACGAGCAGTACTTC. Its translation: CAWGPPSVAYEQYF.

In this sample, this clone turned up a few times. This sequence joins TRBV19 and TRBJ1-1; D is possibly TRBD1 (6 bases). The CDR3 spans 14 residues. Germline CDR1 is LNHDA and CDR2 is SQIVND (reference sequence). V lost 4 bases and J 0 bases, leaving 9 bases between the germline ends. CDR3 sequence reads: CASSNRVLNTEAFF. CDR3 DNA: TGTGCCAGTAGTAACAGGGTTTTGAACACTGAAGCTTTCTTT.

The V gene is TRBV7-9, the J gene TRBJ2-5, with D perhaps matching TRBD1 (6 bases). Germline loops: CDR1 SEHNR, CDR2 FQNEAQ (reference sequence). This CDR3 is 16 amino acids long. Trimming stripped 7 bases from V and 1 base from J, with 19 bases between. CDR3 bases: TGTGCCAGCAACCCTGCAGGGGTTAACAGCCAAGAGACCCAGTACTTC. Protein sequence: CASNPAGVNSQETQYF.

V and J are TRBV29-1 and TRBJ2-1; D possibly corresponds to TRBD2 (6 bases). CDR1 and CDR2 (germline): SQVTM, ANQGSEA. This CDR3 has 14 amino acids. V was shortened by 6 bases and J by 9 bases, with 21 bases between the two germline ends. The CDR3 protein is CSVLKGLIWAEQFF. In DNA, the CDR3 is TGCAGCGTCCTAAAAGGACTAATTTGGGCTGAGCAGTTCTTC.

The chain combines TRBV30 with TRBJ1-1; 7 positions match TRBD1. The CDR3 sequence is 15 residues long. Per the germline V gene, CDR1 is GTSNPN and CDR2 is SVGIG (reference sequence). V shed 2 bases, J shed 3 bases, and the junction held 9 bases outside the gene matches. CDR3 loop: CAWSRDSLPYTEAFF. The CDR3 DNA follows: TGTGCCTGGAGTCGGGACAGCCTACCGTACACTGAAGCTTTCTTT.

CDR3 sequence reads: CASSLGVNRVKETQYF. The DNA of the CDR3 is TGTGCCAGCAGCTTAGGGGTGAACAGGGTCAAAGAGACCCAGTACTTC. This rearrangement joins TRBV11-3 to TRBJ2-5; a possible D gene is TRBD1 (6 bases). V dropped 1 base and J dropped 3 bases, with 15 bases sitting between them. The CDR3 is 16 amino acids. CDR1 is SGHNT, CDR2 YENEEA, per germline. Together with reference TRBV11-3 and TRBJ2-5, the CDR3 gives the full variable domain: EAGVVQSPRYKIIEKKQPVAFWCNPISGHNTLYWYLQNLGQGPELLIRYENEEAVDDSQLPKDRFSAERLKGVDSTLKIQPAELGDSAVYLCASSLGVNRVKETQYFGPGTRLLVL.

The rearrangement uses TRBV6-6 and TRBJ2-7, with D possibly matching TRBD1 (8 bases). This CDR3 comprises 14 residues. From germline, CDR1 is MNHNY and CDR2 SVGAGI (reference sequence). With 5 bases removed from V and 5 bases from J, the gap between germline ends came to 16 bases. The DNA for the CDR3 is TGTGCCAGCAGTCCGCGGACAGGGAGGGACGAGCAGTACTTC. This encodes CASSPRTGRDEQYF.

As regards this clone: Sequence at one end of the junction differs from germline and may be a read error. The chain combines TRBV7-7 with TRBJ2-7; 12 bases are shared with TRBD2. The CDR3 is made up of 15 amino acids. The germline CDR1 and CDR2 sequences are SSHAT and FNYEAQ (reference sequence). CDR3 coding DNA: TGTGCTAGCAGCTTAGGGCTAGCGGGAGGGTACGAGCAGTACTTC. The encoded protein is CASSLGLAGGYEQYF.

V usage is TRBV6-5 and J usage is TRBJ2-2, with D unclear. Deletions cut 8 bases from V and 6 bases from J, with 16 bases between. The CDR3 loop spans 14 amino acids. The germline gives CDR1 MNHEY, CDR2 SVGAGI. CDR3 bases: TGTGCCAGCTGGCTATCCCCGGGCGCCGGGGAGCTGTTTTTT. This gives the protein CASWLSPGAGELFF.

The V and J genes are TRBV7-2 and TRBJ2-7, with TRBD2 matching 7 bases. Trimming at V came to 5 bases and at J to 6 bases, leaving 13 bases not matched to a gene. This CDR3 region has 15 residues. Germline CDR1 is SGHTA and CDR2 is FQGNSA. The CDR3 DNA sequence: TGTGCCAGCAGCCCCAGCGGGGTATCTTTTGGCGAGCAGTACTTC. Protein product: CASSPSGVSFGEQYF.

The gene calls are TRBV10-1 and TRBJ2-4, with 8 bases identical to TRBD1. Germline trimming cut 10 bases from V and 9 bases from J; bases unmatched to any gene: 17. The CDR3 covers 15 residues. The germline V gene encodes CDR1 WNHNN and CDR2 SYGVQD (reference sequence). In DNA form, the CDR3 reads TGCGCCACCAGACAAGTGGACAGGGTCGGAAGCATTCAGTACTTC. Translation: CATRQVDRVGSIQYF.

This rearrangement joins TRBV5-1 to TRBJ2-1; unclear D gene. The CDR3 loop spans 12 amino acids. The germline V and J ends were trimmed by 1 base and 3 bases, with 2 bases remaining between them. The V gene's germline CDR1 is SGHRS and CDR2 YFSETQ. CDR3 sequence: CASSLNYNEQFF. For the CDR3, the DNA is TGCGCCAGCAGCTTGAACTACAATGAGCAGTTCTTC.

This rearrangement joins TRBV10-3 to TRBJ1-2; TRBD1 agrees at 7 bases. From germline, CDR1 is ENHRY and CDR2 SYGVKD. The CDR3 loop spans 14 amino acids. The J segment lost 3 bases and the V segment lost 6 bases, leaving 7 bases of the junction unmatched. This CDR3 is CAISRDSDYYGYTF. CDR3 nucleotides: TGTGCCATCAGCCGGGACAGTGATTACTATGGCTACACCTTC.

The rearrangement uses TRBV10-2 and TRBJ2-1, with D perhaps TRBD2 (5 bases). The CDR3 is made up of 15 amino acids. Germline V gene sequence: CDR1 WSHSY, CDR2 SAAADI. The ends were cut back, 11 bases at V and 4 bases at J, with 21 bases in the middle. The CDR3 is CAERRYPLPYNEQFF. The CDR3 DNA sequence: TGCGCCGAACGGAGGTACCCATTACCGTACAATGAGCAGTTCTTC.

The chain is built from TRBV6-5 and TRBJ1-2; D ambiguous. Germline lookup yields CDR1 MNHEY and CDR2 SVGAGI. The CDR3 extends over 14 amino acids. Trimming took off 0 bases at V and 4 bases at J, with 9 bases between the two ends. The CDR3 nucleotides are TGTGCCAGCAGTTACTCGACATCCGGCTATGGCTACACCTTC. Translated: CASSYSTSGYGYTF.

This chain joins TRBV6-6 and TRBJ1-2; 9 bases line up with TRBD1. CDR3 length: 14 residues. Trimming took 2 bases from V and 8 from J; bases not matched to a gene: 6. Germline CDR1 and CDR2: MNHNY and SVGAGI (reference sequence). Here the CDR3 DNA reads TGTGCCAGCAGTTACGCCGGGACAGGGCGCGGCTACACCTTC. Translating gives CASSYAGTGRGYTF.